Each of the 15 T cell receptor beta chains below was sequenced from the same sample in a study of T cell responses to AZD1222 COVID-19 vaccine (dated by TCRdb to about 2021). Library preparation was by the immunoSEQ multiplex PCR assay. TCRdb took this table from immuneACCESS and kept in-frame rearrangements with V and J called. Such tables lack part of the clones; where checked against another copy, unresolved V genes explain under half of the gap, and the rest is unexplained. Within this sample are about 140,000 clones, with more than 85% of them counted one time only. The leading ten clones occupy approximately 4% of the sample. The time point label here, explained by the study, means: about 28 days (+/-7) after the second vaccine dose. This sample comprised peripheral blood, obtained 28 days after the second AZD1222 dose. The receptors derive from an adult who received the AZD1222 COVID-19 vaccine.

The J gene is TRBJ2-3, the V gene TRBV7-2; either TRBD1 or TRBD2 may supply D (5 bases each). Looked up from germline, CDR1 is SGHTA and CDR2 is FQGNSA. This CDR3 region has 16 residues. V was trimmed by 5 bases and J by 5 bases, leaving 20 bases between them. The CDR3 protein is CASSPVPGPGRDTQYF. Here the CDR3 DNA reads TGTGCCAGCAGCCCAGTCCCGGGGCCAGGCCGAGATACGCAGTATTTT.

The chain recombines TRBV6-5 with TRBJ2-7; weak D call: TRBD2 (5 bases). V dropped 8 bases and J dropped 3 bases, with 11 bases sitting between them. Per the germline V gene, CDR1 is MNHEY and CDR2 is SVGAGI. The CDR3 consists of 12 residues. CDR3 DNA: TGTGCCAGCCTCGAAGGGAGCTACGAGCAGTACTTC. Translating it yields CASLEGSYEQYF.

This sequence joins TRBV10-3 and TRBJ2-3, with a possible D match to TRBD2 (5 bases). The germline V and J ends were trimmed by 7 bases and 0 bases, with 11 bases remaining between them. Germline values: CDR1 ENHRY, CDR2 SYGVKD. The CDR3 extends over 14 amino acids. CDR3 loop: CAIKRELSTDTQYF. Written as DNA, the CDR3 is TGTGCCATCAAACGGGAACTTAGCACAGATACGCAGTATTTT.

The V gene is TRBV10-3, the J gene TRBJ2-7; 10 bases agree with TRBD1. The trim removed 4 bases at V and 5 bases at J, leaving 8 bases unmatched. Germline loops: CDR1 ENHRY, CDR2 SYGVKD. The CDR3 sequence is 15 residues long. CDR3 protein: CAISVSGQGYDEQYF. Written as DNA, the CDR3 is TGTGCCATCAGTGTCTCGGGACAGGGGTATGACGAGCAGTACTTC.

CDR3 sequence: CASSAGLADLTGELFF. The CDR3 DNA reads as TGTGCCAGCAGTGCGGGACTAGCGGACTTAACCGGGGAGCTGTTTTTT. The chain is built from TRBV2 and TRBJ2-2; 11 bases align to TRBD2. This CDR3 region has 16 residues. Germline CDR1 reads SNHLY; CDR2 reads FYNNEI. Trimming removed 4 bases from V and 5 bases from J; junction bases left unmatched: 6.

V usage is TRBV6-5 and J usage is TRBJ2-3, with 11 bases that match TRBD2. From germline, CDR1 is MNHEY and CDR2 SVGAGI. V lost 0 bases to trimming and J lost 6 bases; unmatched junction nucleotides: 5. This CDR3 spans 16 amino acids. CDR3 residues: CASSYSLAGAQDTQYF. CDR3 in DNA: TGTGCCAGCAGTTACTCACTAGCGGGGGCTCAGGATACGCAGTATTTT.

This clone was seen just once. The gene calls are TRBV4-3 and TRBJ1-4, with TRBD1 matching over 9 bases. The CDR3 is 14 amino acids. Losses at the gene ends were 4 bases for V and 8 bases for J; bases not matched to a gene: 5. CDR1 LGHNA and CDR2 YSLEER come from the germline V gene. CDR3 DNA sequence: TGCGCCAGCAGCCCAGGACAGGGGAGGGAAAAACTGTTTTTT. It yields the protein CASSPGQGREKLFF.

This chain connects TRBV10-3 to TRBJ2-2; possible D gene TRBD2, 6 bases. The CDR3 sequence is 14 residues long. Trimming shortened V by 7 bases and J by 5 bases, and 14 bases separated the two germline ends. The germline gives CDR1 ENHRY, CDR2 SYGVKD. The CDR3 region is CAITNSGTTGELFF. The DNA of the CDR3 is TGTGCCATCACCAATAGCGGAACAACCGGGGAGCTGTTTTTT.

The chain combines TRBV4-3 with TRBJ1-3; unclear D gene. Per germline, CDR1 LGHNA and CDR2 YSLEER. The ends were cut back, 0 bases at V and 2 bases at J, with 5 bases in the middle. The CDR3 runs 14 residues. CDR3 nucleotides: TGCGCCAGCAGCCAAGATGGGCCTGGAAACACCATATATTTT. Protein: CASSQDGPGNTIYF.

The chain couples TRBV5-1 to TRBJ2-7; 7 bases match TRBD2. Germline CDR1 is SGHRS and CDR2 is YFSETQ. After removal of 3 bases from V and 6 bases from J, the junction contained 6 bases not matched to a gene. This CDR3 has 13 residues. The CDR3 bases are TGCGCCAGCAGCTCCTATGGGGGGGGCGAGCAGTACTTC. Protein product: CASSSYGGGEQYF.

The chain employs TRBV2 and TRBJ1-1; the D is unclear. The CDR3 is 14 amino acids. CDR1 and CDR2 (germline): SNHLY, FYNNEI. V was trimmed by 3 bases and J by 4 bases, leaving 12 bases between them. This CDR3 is CASSDPTRGTEAFF. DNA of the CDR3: TGTGCCAGCAGTGATCCCACCCGGGGCACTGAAGCTTTCTTT.

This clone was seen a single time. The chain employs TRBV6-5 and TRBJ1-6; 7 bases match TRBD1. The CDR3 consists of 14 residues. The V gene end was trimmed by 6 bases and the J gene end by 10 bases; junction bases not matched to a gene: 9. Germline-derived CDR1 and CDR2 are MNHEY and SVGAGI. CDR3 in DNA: TGTGCCAGCAGCGCAGGGGGGCTCGGATCACCCCTCCACTTT. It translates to CASSAGGLGSPLHF.

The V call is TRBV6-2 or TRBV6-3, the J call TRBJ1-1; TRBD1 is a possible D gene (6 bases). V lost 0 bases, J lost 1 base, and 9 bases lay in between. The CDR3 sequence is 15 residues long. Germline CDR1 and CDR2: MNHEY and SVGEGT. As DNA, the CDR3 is TGTGCCAGCAGTTACTCGTGGGGACAGAACACTGAAGCTTTCTTT. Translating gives CASSYSWGQNTEAFF.

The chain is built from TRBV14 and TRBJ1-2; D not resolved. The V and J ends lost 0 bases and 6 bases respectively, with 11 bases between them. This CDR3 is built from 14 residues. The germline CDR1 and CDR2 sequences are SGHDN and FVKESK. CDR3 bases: TGTGCCAGCAGCCAAGACCCAAGCGTTAATGGCTACACCTTC. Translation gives CASSQDPSVNGYTF.

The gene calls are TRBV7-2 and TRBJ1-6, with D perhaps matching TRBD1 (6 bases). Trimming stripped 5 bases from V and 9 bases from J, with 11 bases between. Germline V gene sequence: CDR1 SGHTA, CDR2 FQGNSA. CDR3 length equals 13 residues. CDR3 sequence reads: CASSVQGPSPLHF. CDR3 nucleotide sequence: TGTGCCAGCAGCGTACAGGGACCTTCACCCCTCCACTTT. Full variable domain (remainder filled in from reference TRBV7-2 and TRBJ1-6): GAGVSQSPSNKVTEKGKDVELRCDPISGHTALYWYRQSLGQGLEFLIYFQGNSAPDKSGLPSDRFSAERTGGSVSTLTIQRTQQEDSAVYLCASSVQGPSPLHFGNGTRLTVT.